The entry below gives a single T cell receptor beta chain sequence along with its context. Stated treatment: randomized to nivolumab then ipilimumab (arm A) or the reverse (arm B). None of the patients previously received DNA-damaging chemotherapy. From thawed PBMCs, live CD3+CD8+ cells negative for CD19 and CD56 were sorted. The data stem from a study of sequential checkpoint blockade in melanoma. Overall study: First-line arms were nivolumab then ipilimumab, or the reverse, randomized 1:1.

Germline CDR1 is MNHEY and CDR2 is SMNVEV (reference sequence). Unmatched junction bases numbered 2, after V lost 0 bases and J lost 6 bases. The CDR3 length is 15 residues. Clones were sequenced by immunoSEQ multiplex PCR, and TCRdb holds only the in-frame ones, with some missing. The table records several thousand clones, around 66% of them present only once. This receptor was obtained from a human donor with melanoma. This chain uses TRBV27 with TRBJ2-1; TRBD2 agrees at 10 bases. The material was CD8+ T cells sorted from blood (inferred from file names), obtained from a patient given nivolumab and ipilimumab in sequence. The CDR3 here is CASSLSSGGPNEQFF. In nucleotides, the CDR3 is TGTGCCAGCAGTTTATCTAGCGGGGGGCCCAATGAGCAGTTCTTC.